This T cell receptor (beta chain) was captured by sequencing in a study of technical replicates of blood from several donors. The repertoire was sequenced with immunoSEQ multiplex PCR; TCRdb's copy has only in-frame clones and lacks some. Of 45,000 to 60,000 clones in the sample, 85% to 95% were seen once. Trimming removed 3 bases from V and 5 bases from J; junction bases left unmatched: 6. This CDR3 comprises 15 residues. CDR1 SGHTA and CDR2 FQGTGA come from the germline V gene. This TCR derives from a human donor in good health. Some clones in this sample may be carry-over from other donors' samples. The V call is TRBV7-3, the J call TRBJ2-1, with TRBD2 matching 8 bases. The sequencing sample was made of PBMCs. The CDR3 DNA reads as TGTGCCAGCAGCTTTTTTAGCGGGACTAACAATGAGCAGTTCTTC. Translated: CASSFFSGTNNEQFF.